These 32 T cell receptor beta chains originate from one sample sequenced in a study of T cell repertoires in cytomegalovirus infection. TCRdb re-derived calls from the reads in MiXCR, one entry per CDR3 protein. The data show about 570,000 distinct CDR3 sequences, with approximately 40% seen just once and 48% held by the top ten. These TCRs are of unknown antigen specificity. This specimen consisted of cultured PBMCs, obtained from culture after CMV antigen stimulation. The receptors originated from a human donor in good health (CMV status not recorded). Some clones in this sample may be carry-over from other donors' samples.

The genes are TRBV4-1 and TRBJ2-7; perhaps D is TRBD1 or TRBD2 (5 bases each). V lost 8 bases and J 7 bases, leaving 15 bases between the germline ends. This CDR3 region has 12 residues. From germline, CDR1 is MGHRA and CDR2 YSYEKL. This chain's CDR3 is CASGDLPGEQYF. The CDR3 coding sequence is TGCGCCAGCGGGGACCTCCCGGGGGAGCAGTACTTC.

This chain links TRBV7-2 with TRBJ2-3; TRBD2 matches at 7 bases. The germline gives CDR1 SGHTA, CDR2 FQGNSA. The CDR3 loop spans 15 amino acids. Unmatched junction bases numbered 7, after V lost 4 bases and J lost 3 bases. The CDR3 bases are TGTGCCAGCAGCTCTTGGGGGGGGGGTACAGATACGCAGTATTTT. Its translation is CASSSWGGGTDTQYF. The whole variable domain, filled in from reference TRBV7-2 and TRBJ2-3, reads GAGVSQSPSNKVTEKGKDVELRCDPISGHTALYWYRQSLGQGLEFLIYFQGNSAPDKSGLPSDRFSAERTGGSVSTLTIQRTQQEDSAVYLCASSSWGGGTDTQYFGPGTRLTVL.

In DNA, the CDR3 is TGTGCCAGCAGTTATGGCGTGGACAGCGTCCAAGAGACCCAGTACTTC. As protein: CASSYGVDSVQETQYF. The rearrangement links TRBV6-2 or TRBV6-3 to TRBJ2-5; weak D call: TRBD1 (6 bases). V was clipped by 3 bases and J by 1 base, with 15 bases between them. CDR1 is MNHEY and CDR2 is SVGEGT in the germline V gene. The CDR3 covers 16 residues.

The chain combines TRBV20-1 with TRBJ2-3, with D possibly TRBD1 on 6 matching bases. Germline V gene lookup returns CDR1 DFQATT and CDR2 SNEGSKA (reference sequence). The germline V and J ends were trimmed by 3 bases and 1 base, with 14 bases remaining between them. The CDR3 is made up of 15 amino acids. The CDR3 region is CSASQIGGGTDTQYF. DNA of the CDR3: TGCAGTGCTAGCCAAATAGGGGGTGGCACAGATACGCAGTATTTT.

This clonotype was seen ten or more times. The J gene is TRBJ2-5, the V gene TRBV7-2, with D unresolved. This CDR3 is 15 amino acids long. V lost 3 bases and J 5 bases, leaving 16 bases between the germline ends. Per germline, CDR1 SGHTA and CDR2 FQGNSA. CDR3 sequence (DNA): TGTGCCAGCAGCTTCCAGACTGGAATCCGGGAGACCCAGTACTTC. The encoded protein is CASSFQTGIRETQYF.

The chain uses TRBV27 and TRBJ1-6; D is uncertain. Germline assignment: CDR1 MNHEY and CDR2 SMNVEV (reference sequence). CDR3 length: 15 amino acids. V was clipped by 3 bases and J by 6 bases, with 12 bases between them. The CDR3 sequence is CASSFRSLGNSPLHF. DNA of the CDR3: TGTGCCAGCAGTTTTAGGAGTCTGGGTAATTCACCCCTCCACTTT.

There are many counts of this clonotype. In DNA, the CDR3 is TGTGCCAGCAGTTTAAATCAGCCCCAGCATTTT. It is translated as CASSLNQPQHF. V and J are TRBV12-3 or TRBV12-4 and TRBJ1-5; D gene uncertain. Trimming stripped 2 bases from V and 4 bases from J, with 0 bases between. This CDR3 is built from 11 residues.

This clonotype has more than one count but fewer than ten. The chain combines TRBV12-3 or TRBV12-4 with TRBJ2-7, with TRBD1 matching over 11 bases. V trimming: 6 bases; J trimming: 2 bases; junction bases outside the gene matches: 3. The CDR3 runs to 14 residues. CDR3 sequence: CASRQGQGAYEQYF. CDR3 nucleotides: TGTGCCAGCAGGCAGGGACAGGGGGCCTACGAGCAGTACTTC.

This clonotype was counted only a few times. The genes are TRBV9 and TRBJ2-7; 11 bases are a match to TRBD2. CDR3 length equals 16 residues. The V gene end was trimmed by 3 bases and the J gene end by 0 bases; junction bases not matched to a gene: 5. The germline gives CDR1 SGDLS, CDR2 YYNGEE. The CDR3 sequence: CASSATSGVSSYEQYF. The CDR3 region has the DNA TGTGCCAGCAGCGCGACTAGCGGGGTTAGCTCCTACGAGCAGTACTTC.

The chain uses TRBV6-6 and TRBJ2-7; 8 positions match TRBD1. The germline V gene encodes CDR1 MNHNY and CDR2 SVGAGI (reference sequence). The CDR3 is 14 residues long. V was pared by 6 bases and J by 2 bases, with 6 bases of the junction left unmatched. The CDR3 bases are TGTGCCAGCAGACTACAGGGGGTCGCCTACGAGCAGTACTTC. Protein sequence: CASRLQGVAYEQYF.

This clonotype has ten or more counts. The genes are TRBV7-2 and TRBJ1-3; D gene uncertain. V was cut by 6 bases and J by 4 bases, with 13 bases left in between. The CDR3 has 14 amino acids. The germline gives CDR1 SGHTA, CDR2 FQGNSA. The CDR3 DNA reads as TGTGCCAGCAGTTTTGGGAGTGGCGGAAACACCATATATTTT. It encodes CASSFGSGGNTIYF.

This clonotype was counted at least ten times. The rearrangement joins TRBV12-3 or TRBV12-4 to TRBJ2-6, with D tentatively TRBD1 (5 bases). Trimming shortened V by 2 bases and J by 4 bases, and 9 bases separated the two germline ends. This CDR3 spans 15 amino acids. In DNA, the CDR3 is TGTGCCAGCAGTTTAAGGGGAACCGGGGCCAACGTCCTGACTTTC. It specifies CASSLRGTGANVLTF.

The sample holds a few counts of this clonotype. The rearrangement links TRBV19 to TRBJ2-1, with TRBD2 matching 7 bases. The germline CDR1 and CDR2 sequences are LNHDA and SQIVND (reference sequence). The CDR3 consists of 14 residues. V gave up 6 bases and J gave up 8 bases; unmatched junction bases: 10. The chain's CDR3 is CASSPAGVGYEQFF. The CDR3, as DNA: TGTGCCAGTAGCCCGGCGGGAGTAGGCTATGAGCAGTTCTTC.

This clonotype was seen more than once but under ten times. J is TRBJ2-5 and V is TRBV7-9, with TRBD2 identical over 16 bases. Germline V CDR1 and CDR2: SEHNR, FQNEAQ (reference sequence). J gave up 1 base and V 5 bases, and 7 bases lay outside the gene matches. CDR3 length equals 18 residues. CDR3 protein: CASSPGTSGGVVQETQYF. CDR3 coding DNA: TGTGCCAGCAGCCCTGGGACTAGCGGGGGGGTCGTCCAAGAGACCCAGTACTTC.

This clonotype was picked up a small number of times. This rearrangement joins TRBV20-1 to TRBJ2-2; 9 nucleotides align to TRBD2. The V gene's germline CDR1 is DFQATT and CDR2 SNEGSKA (reference sequence). This CDR3 region has 15 residues. With V trimmed by 1 base and J by 6 bases, 6 bases remained unmatched. DNA for the CDR3: TGCAGTGCTAGAGTAGCGGGGGATAGATCCGGGGAGCTGTTTTTT. Its protein product is CSARVAGDRSGELFF.

This clonotype was observed many times. The chain is built from TRBV24-1 and TRBJ2-5; the D gene is possibly TRBD2 (6 bases). Germline V gene data show CDR1 as KGHDR and CDR2 as SFDVKD. The CDR3 length is 14 residues. The germline V and J ends were trimmed by 5 bases and 5 bases, with 14 bases remaining between them. CDR3 bases: TGTGCCACCAGTGCCCGTGCCGCGGGGGAGACCCAGTACTTC. This sequence encodes CATSARAAGETQYF.

This chain uses TRBV20-1 with TRBJ2-1; D is possibly TRBD1 (5 bases). CDR3 size: 15 residues. With 6 bases removed from V and 0 bases from J, the gap between germline ends came to 15 bases. The germline V gene has CDR1 DFQATT and CDR2 SNEGSKA (reference sequence). CDR3 sequence reads: CSALGLLRSYNEQFF. The CDR3 region has the DNA TGCAGTGCCCTGGGGCTCCTGCGCTCCTACAATGAGCAGTTCTTC.

This clonotype was seen more than once but under ten times. This chain uses TRBV12-5 with TRBJ2-3, with no clear D. Trimming took off 2 bases at V and 0 bases at J, with 6 bases between the two ends. The CDR3 runs 14 residues. In germline, CDR1 is LGHNT, CDR2 FRNRAP. CDR3 protein: CASGLTTSTDTQYF. CDR3 nucleotide sequence: TGTGCTAGTGGTTTGACCACTAGCACAGATACGCAGTATTTT.

This sequence joins TRBV7-8 and TRBJ2-5, with D possibly being TRBD1 (5 bases). V lost 5 bases to trimming and J lost 5 bases, with 12 bases between them. The CDR3 covers 13 residues. Germline CDR1 and CDR2: SGHVS and FQNEAQ. CDR3 coding DNA: TGTGCCAGCAGCACCAGGGTGCGGGAGACCCAGTACTTC. This gives the protein CASSTRVRETQYF.

V gene TRBV7-2 combines with J gene TRBJ2-4; D is ambiguous. Trimming removed 2 bases from V and 0 bases from J, with 8 bases in between. This CDR3 has 15 residues. Germline V gene sequence: CDR1 SGHTA, CDR2 FQGNSA. Here the CDR3 DNA reads TGTGCCAGCAGCTTAACAGTTGTAGCCAAAAACATTCAGTACTTC. Translating it yields CASSLTVVAKNIQYF.

Only a few counts were recorded for this clonotype. The CDR3 here is CASCPFTSTDTQYF. The CDR3 nucleotides are TGTGCCAGCTGTCCCTTTACTAGCACAGATACGCAGTATTTT. The chain carries TRBV12-3 or TRBV12-4 and TRBJ2-3; D gene unclear. The CDR3 totals 14 residues. With 8 bases removed from V and 0 bases from J, the gap between germline ends came to 12 bases.

The chain has TRBV5-4 and TRBJ2-1, with TRBD1 matching 9 bases. The length of the CDR3 is 14 residues. Trimming removed 5 bases from V and 6 bases from J; junction bases left unmatched: 6. CDR1 is SGHNT, CDR2 YYREEE, per germline (reference sequence). The CDR3 DNA follows: TGTGCCAGCAGGCAGGGGACAGGGACCAATGAGCAGTTCTTC. Protein sequence: CASRQGTGTNEQFF.

This chain uses TRBV10-2 with TRBJ1-4; weak D call: TRBD1 (5 bases). V was clipped by 2 bases and J by 4 bases, with 11 bases between them. CDR1 WSHSY and CDR2 SAAADI come from the germline V gene. This CDR3 comprises 15 residues. This CDR3 reads CASSEALGLNEKLFF. In nucleotides, the CDR3 is TGCGCCAGCAGTGAGGCCCTGGGGCTTAATGAAAAACTGTTTTTT.

The V gene is TRBV11-2, the J gene TRBJ1-2; D might be TRBD1 (6 bases). Germline V CDR1 and CDR2: SGHAT, FQNNGV. This CDR3 has 13 amino acids. The V gene lost 2 bases and the J gene lost 6 bases, with 10 bases spanning the gap. The CDR3 sequence is CASSLTGIDGYTF. In nucleotides, the CDR3 is TGTGCCAGCAGCTTAACAGGGATTGATGGCTACACCTTC.

This clonotype was seen only once. This chain links TRBV7-4 with TRBJ2-2, with a weak D call TRBD1 (5 bases). The V gene lost 2 bases and the J gene lost 7 bases, with 14 bases spanning the gap. The CDR3 extends over 15 amino acids. Germline loops: CDR1 SGHVT, CDR2 SQSDAQ. Here the CDR3 DNA reads TGTGCCAGCAGCTTACAGGGAACGATCGGCGGGGAGCTGTTTTTT. Protein: CASSLQGTIGGELFF. The full variable domain, rest sourced from reference TRBV7-4 and TRBJ2-2, is GAGVSQSPRYKVAKRGRDVALRCDSISGHVTLYWYRQTLGQGSEVLTYSQSDAQRDKSGRPSGRFSAERPERSVSTLKIQRTEQGDSAVYLCASSLQGTIGGELFFGEGSRLTVL.

The V call is TRBV5-4, the J call TRBJ2-1; D possibly corresponds to TRBD1 (6 bases). The CDR3 length is 15 residues. Trimming took 2 bases from V and 5 from J, leaving 14 bases between them. The germline CDR1 and CDR2 sequences are SGHNT and YYREEE (reference sequence). Here the CDR3 reads CASSFGLPGDNEQFF. The CDR3 DNA sequence: TGTGCCAGCAGCTTTGGATTGCCAGGGGACAATGAGCAGTTCTTC.

This clonotype was counted between two and nine times. V and J are TRBV7-2 and TRBJ2-1; possibly TRBD1 for D (5 bases). From germline, CDR1 is SGHTA and CDR2 FQGNSA. This CDR3 contains 16 residues. The V gene lost 1 base and the J gene lost 4 bases, with 14 bases spanning the gap. CDR3 bases: TGTGCCAGCAGCTTAGGGTGGGGCACTATATACAATGAGCAGTTCTTC. The encoded protein is CASSLGWGTIYNEQFF.

The rearrangement links TRBV12-3 or TRBV12-4 to TRBJ2-5; D might be TRBD1 (6 bases). CDR3 length equals 13 residues. V lost 10 bases and J lost 0, with 12 bases in between. The CDR3 nucleotides read TGTGCCATCCGACAGGAGAACCAAGAGACCCAGTACTTC. As protein: CAIRQENQETQYF.

This clonotype was seen a few times. The V gene is TRBV7-6, the J gene TRBJ2-2, with TRBD2 matching 9 bases. Looked up from germline, CDR1 is SGHVS and CDR2 is FNYEAQ. V lost 5 bases to trimming and J lost 4 bases; unmatched junction nucleotides: 11. The CDR3 totals 17 residues. CDR3 in DNA: TGTGCCAGCAGCCTGGCGGGGGGGCTTGGGAGCACCGGGGAGCTGTTTTTT. As protein: CASSLAGGLGSTGELFF.

This clonotype was seen only a few times. The chain has TRBV7-6 and TRBJ2-3; no reliable D call. The CDR3 covers 14 residues. Germline V gene sequence: CDR1 SGHVS, CDR2 FNYEAQ. Trimming left V 5 bases short and J 2 bases short, with 11 bases between. Written as DNA, the CDR3 is TGTGCCAGCAGCCAAGGGTCCCACACAGATACGCAGTATTTT. This gives the protein CASSQGSHTDTQYF.

V is TRBV2 and J is TRBJ2-2; D possibly corresponds to TRBD1 (6 bases). Germline loops: CDR1 SNHLY, CDR2 FYNNEI. Trimming removed 2 bases at V and 4 bases at J, with 11 bases between. The CDR3 totals 15 residues. In DNA form, the CDR3 reads TGTGCCAGCAGTGAACAGGGGCGATTCACCGGGGAGCTGTTTTTT. Amino acids: CASSEQGRFTGELFF.

This chain joins TRBV7-7 and TRBJ2-3, with a possible D match to TRBD2 (5 bases). CDR1 is SSHAT, CDR2 FNYEAQ, per germline (reference sequence). V was pared by 5 bases and J by 2 bases, with 11 bases between. The CDR3 loop spans 14 amino acids. This chain's CDR3 is CASSPGLHTDTQYF. CDR3 DNA: TGTGCCAGCAGCCCCGGACTTCACACAGATACGCAGTATTTT.